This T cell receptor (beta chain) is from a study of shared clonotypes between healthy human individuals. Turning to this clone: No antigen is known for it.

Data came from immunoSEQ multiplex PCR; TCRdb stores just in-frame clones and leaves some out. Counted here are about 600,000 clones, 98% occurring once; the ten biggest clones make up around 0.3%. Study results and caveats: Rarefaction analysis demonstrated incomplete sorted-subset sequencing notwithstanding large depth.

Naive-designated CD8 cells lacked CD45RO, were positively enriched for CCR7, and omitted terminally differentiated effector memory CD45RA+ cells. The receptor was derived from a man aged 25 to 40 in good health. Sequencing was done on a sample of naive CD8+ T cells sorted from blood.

CDR3 sequence (DNA): TGTGCCAGCACCAACAGCGTGGGCGAGCAGTACTTC. It translates to CASTNSVGEQYF. The V and J genes are TRBV7-2 and TRBJ2-7; D ambiguous. Trimming took 7 bases from V and 6 from J, leaving 13 bases between them. This CDR3 spans 12 amino acids. Germline values: CDR1 SGHTA, CDR2 FQGNSA.